The clone carrying this T cell receptor (beta chain) was picked up many times. The antigen remains undetermined. The source of the sample is a study of prognosis after radiotherapy for stage I lung cancer. Looking at the study overall: Newly diagnosed primary stage I lung tumors were found in fourteen patients, while oligometastatic NSCLC after surgical resection of the primary tumor was found in roughly five. For radiotherapy, patients got SBRT split into 3 to 5 fractions, giving a biologically effective dose of at least 100 Gy.

Findings of the study overall: Gene usage, both TRBV and TRBJ, reportedly differed between patients with metastases and patients without them.

The CDR3 is made up of 19 amino acids. Germline CDR1 SGHVS, CDR2 FNYEAQ. Trimming took 2 bases from V and 1 from J, leaving 24 bases between them. Multiplex PCR, run in two rounds, amplified TCR beta CDR3 from genomic DNA. Specific primers for each TRBV and TRBJ gene were what first-round PCR used. TCRdb redid the calling of the multiplex PCR reads with MiXCR, one entry per CDR3 protein. The repertoire has approximately 20,000 distinct CDR3 sequences, about 46% of them found once; the top ten carry 30% to 40%. This receptor was taken from a donor at least 50 years old with non-small cell lung cancer. The sample consisted of PBMCs, taken before or after stereotactic body radiation therapy (not recorded which). The rearrangement uses TRBV7-6 and TRBJ2-7; no clear D. CDR3 in amino acids: CASSLRPPRAGFGSYEQYF. In DNA form, the CDR3 reads TGTGCCAGCAGCTTAAGACCCCCGAGAGCTGGCTTTGGATCCTACGAGCAGTACTTC.